This is a list of T cell receptor beta chains from one sample in a study of T cells in Graves' hyperthyroidism and ophthalmopathy. TCRdb called the multiplex PCR reads again in MiXCR, with one record for every CDR3 protein. The data contain some 550,000 distinct CDR3 sequences, around 20% of them seen just once; the ten biggest clones take up about 30%. The sequencing sample was made of blood. All receptors come from a man in his late teens or twenties with Graves' hyperthyroidism. The CDR3 runs from the conserved cysteine through the conserved F or W. D genes are given only for firm matches. Clone size, where shown, is once, few, many, or a class for clones that have expanded.

>15|NA|TRBV15|TRBJ2-7|many
TGTGCCACCAGCAGAGAAGCGGGCTCCTCCTACGAGCAGTACTTC
CATSREAGSSYEQYF
>12|NA|TRBV7-6|TRBJ2-5|many
TGTGCCAGCAGCAACAGCCCGGGGACCCAGTACTTC
CASSNSPGTQYF
>15|NA|TRBV20-1|TRBJ1-5|NA
TGCAGTGCTGGACGGACACTAGATGGCAATCAGCCCCAGCATTTT
CSAGRTLDGNQPQHF
>19|TRBD2|TRBV27|TRBJ2-7|NA
TGTGCCAGCACTTCCGAGAGGACTAGCGGAGGGTTACGTCCCTACGAGCAGTACTTC
CASTSERTSGGLRPYEQYF
>13|NA|TRBV12-3/TRBV12-4|TRBJ1-5|many
TGTGCCAGCAGTTTCAAAGGTCATCAGCCCCAGCATTTT
CASSFKGHQPQHF
>14|NA|TRBV2|TRBJ1-1|many
TGTGCCAGCATATTTGGGGGCCAGAACACTGAAGCTTTCTTT
CASIFGGQNTEAFF
>14|NA|TRBV24-1|TRBJ1-2|many
TGTGCCACCAGTGATCCCGACCGAAACTATGGCTACACCTTC
CATSDPDRNYGYTF
>15|NA|TRBV5-1|TRBJ1-5|few
TGCGCCAGCCTCCCGGAGATTTCGGGCAATCAGCCCCAGCATTTT
CASLPEISGNQPQHF
>15|TRBD1|TRBV2|TRBJ1-6|NA
TGTGCCAGCGCTGCGCGGACAGGGAATAATTCACCCCTCCACTTT
CASAARTGNNSPLHF
>13|TRBD1|TRBV28|TRBJ1-1|many
TGTGCCAGCAGTGCAGGACAGGGGAGTGAAGCTTTCTTT
CASSAGQGSEAFF
>14|NA|TRBV5-1|TRBJ1-2|many
TGCGCCAGCAGCCCTGACAGGACTAACTATGGCTACACCTTC
CASSPDRTNYGYTF
>14|NA|TRBV20-1|TRBJ1-6|NA
TGCAGTGCTACCCAGGGCCCCAGTAATTCACCCCTCCACTTT
CSATQGPSNSPLHF
>14|NA|TRBV12-3/TRBV12-4|TRBJ1-1|NA
TGTGCCAGCAGTACCCCCCCTGGGAACACTGAAGCTTTCTTT
CASSTPPGNTEAFF
>14|TRBD2|TRBV6-2/TRBV6-3|TRBJ2-7|many
TGTGCCAGCAGTTCGACTAGCGGGGCCTACGAGCAGTACTTC
CASSSTSGAYEQYF
>14|NA|TRBV5-1|TRBJ2-5|NA
TGCGCCAGCAGACGCGCCCCTAGGGAAGAGACCCAGTACTTC
CASRRAPREETQYF
>13|TRBD1|TRBV27|TRBJ2-2|many
TGTGCCAGCAGTTTTCAGGGGGCCGGGGAGCTGTTTTTT
CASSFQGAGELFF
>14|NA|TRBV15|TRBJ2-7|many
TGTGCCACCAGCAGAGATACAGGAGCCTACGAGCAGTACTTC
CATSRDTGAYEQYF
>14|NA|TRBV16|TRBJ2-7|NA
TGTGCCAGCAGCCAAGCCGGGACCACTTGGGAGCAGTACTTC
CASSQAGTTWEQYF
>12|NA|TRBV5-5|TRBJ1-1|few
TGTGCCAGCAGCTCCCGAGGGGCTGAAGCTTTCTTT
CASSSRGAEAFF
>15|NA|TRBV28|TRBJ1-5|NA
TGTGCCAGCAGTTTATCGGGGTTTGGCAATCAGCCCCAGCATTTT
CASSLSGFGNQPQHF
>12|NA|TRBV11-2|TRBJ2-7|many
TGTGCCAGCAGCTTAGTTCACCACGAGCAGTACTTC
CASSLVHHEQYF
>15|NA|TRBV6-2/TRBV6-3|TRBJ2-5|many
TGTGCCAGCAGCCACGGGGATTTCCAAACGGAGACCCAGTACTTC
CASSHGDFQTETQYF
>16|NA|TRBV7-8|TRBJ2-7|many
TGTGCCAGCAGCTTAGTTATTGGCAGAAGAAGTTACGAGCAGTACTTC
CASSLVIGRRSYEQYF
>16|TRBD1|TRBV28|TRBJ2-7|many
TGTGCCAGCATAGGGAGAACGGACAGGGGGCTTGACGAGCAGTACTTC
CASIGRTDRGLDEQYF
>14|NA|TRBV5-6|TRBJ2-5|many
TGTGCCAGCAGCTTCCCGGACGTCAAGGAGACCCAGTACTTC
CASSFPDVKETQYF
>14|NA|TRBV6-1|TRBJ1-3|NA
TGTGCCAGCGAGTCCGGGTATGCTGGAAACACCATATATTTT
CASESGYAGNTIYF
>13|NA|TRBV5-1|TRBJ1-1|many
TGCGCCAGCAGTTGGACGGAAACCACTGAAGCTTTCTTT
CASSWTETTEAFF
>15|TRBD1|TRBV7-8|TRBJ1-1|many
TGTGCCAGCAGCTCGAACAGGGGAATGAACACTGAAGCTTTCTTT
CASSSNRGMNTEAFF
>16|TRBD1|TRBV12-3/TRBV12-4|TRBJ1-3|many
TGTGCCAGCAGGATGGGACAGGGGGCCGACAGAAACACCATATATTTT
CASRMGQGADRNTIYF
>13|NA|TRBV28|TRBJ2-7|many
TGTGCCAGCAGTTTAGGACCCCCCGACGAGCAGTACTTC
CASSLGPPDEQYF
>12|TRBD1|TRBV28|TRBJ1-2|many
TGTGCCAGCCCTACGACAGGGAGTGGCTACACCTTC
CASPTTGSGYTF
>18|NA|TRBV2|TRBJ1-2|many
TGTGCCAGCAGTGAAGCGAGACCCTCCACAGGGACTAACTATGGCTACACCTTC
CASSEARPSTGTNYGYTF
>14|NA|TRBV12-3/TRBV12-4|TRBJ1-2|many
TGTGCCAGCAGCCCTACTTTGGACAGCCTCGGCTACACCTTC
CASSPTLDSLGYTF
>17|NA|TRBV6-5|TRBJ2-5|many
TGTGCCAGCAGTTATCCGATCCTCGGGGCGAACCAAGAGACCCAGTACTTC
CASSYPILGANQETQYF
>11|TRBD1|TRBV6-1|TRBJ1-1|many
TGTGCCAGCAGCTGGGACAGGGAAGCTTTCTTT
CASSWDREAFF
>14|NA|TRBV12-3/TRBV12-4|TRBJ1-2|many
TGTGCCAGCAGTTTAGCCGACAGCCTCTATGGCTACACCTTC
CASSLADSLYGYTF
>15|NA|TRBV28|TRBJ1-2|many
TGTGCCAGCAGTCCACAGGGTTTCGGGGACTATGGCTACACCTTC
CASSPQGFGDYGYTF
>15|NA|TRBV27|TRBJ1-5|few
TGTGCCAGCAGTTTGGCAGGGCTCAGCAATCAGCCCCAGCATTTT
CASSLAGLSNQPQHF
>15|NA|TRBV18|TRBJ2-5|many
TGTGCCAGCTCACCACCCGCACGCCGCCGAGAGACCCAGTACTTC
CASSPPARRRETQYF
>17|NA|TRBV5-1|TRBJ1-2|NA
TGCGCCAGCAGCCGCTCGGGGCCTCTCGGAGGTAACTATGGCTACACCTTC
CASSRSGPLGGNYGYTF
>12|NA|TRBV11-2|TRBJ1-3|many
TGTGCCAGCAGTCATACAGCTGGCACCATATATTTT
CASSHTAGTIYF
>16|NA|TRBV15|TRBJ1-5|few
TGTGCCACCAGAACGGGGGGGTCCCGAAGCAATCAGCCCCAGCATTTT
CATRTGGSRSNQPQHF
>14|TRBD2|TRBV6-1|TRBJ2-7|NA
TGTGCCAGCATTCGAAGCGGGGGGAACGACGAGCAGTACTTC
CASIRSGGNDEQYF
>18|NA|TRBV7-6|TRBJ2-2|NA
TGTGCCAGCAGCCCTCGGTTGAGGGAAGTATCGAACACCGGGGAGCTGTTTTTT
CASSPRLREVSNTGELFF
>15|TRBD2|TRBV4-2|TRBJ2-7|many
TGTGCCAGCAGCCAAGGTGGGACTAGCTCCTACGAGCAGTACTTC
CASSQGGTSSYEQYF
>12|NA|TRBV12-3/TRBV12-4|TRBJ1-5|many
TGTGCCAGCAGTTCCATGGGCCAGCCCCAGCATTTT
CASSSMGQPQHF
>17|TRBD2|TRBV5-4|TRBJ2-3|many
TGTGCCAGCAGCTCCATCCCACTAGCGGCTAGCACAGATACGCAGTATTTT
CASSSIPLAASTDTQYF
>14|TRBD1|TRBV28|TRBJ2-7|few
TGTGCCAGCAGTTTTAGTCCGACAGGGCGGGAGCAGTACTTC
CASSFSPTGREQYF
>15|TRBD1|TRBV28|TRBJ1-2|NA
TGTGCCAGCAGCCGGGGACAGGAGGGATACTATGGCTACACCTTC
CASSRGQEGYYGYTF
>12|TRBD1|TRBV20-1|TRBJ1-2|many
TGCAGCCCTACAGGGGGCATGGATGGCTACACCTTC
CSPTGGMDGYTF
>16|TRBD1|TRBV5-1|TRBJ2-2|NA
TGCGCCAGCAGATTAACGGGACAGATGAACACCGGGGAGCTGTTTTTT
CASRLTGQMNTGELFF
>16|TRBD2|TRBV27|TRBJ2-2|few
TGTGCCAGCAGTTCGGGACTAGCGGGATTCACCGGGGAGCTGTTTTTT
CASSSGLAGFTGELFF
>15|NA|TRBV20-1|TRBJ2-7|NA
TGCAGTGCTTTGGCGGGGGGACAGAGCTCCTACGAGCAGTACTTC
CSALAGGQSSYEQYF
>14|NA|TRBV20-1|TRBJ1-2|NA
TGCAGTGCCAATCCCGACAGGAATTTCTATGGCTACACCTTC
CSANPDRNFYGYTF
>17|TRBD1|TRBV12-3/TRBV12-4|TRBJ1-6|NA
TGTGCCAGCAGCGCGGACAGGAGGAGCTCCTATAATTCACCCCTCCACTTT
CASSADRRSSYNSPLHF
>17|TRBD2|TRBV12-5|TRBJ2-2|NA
TGTGCTAGTGGTTTGGTAGCGGGAGTGAGGAGCACCGGGGAGCTGTTTTTT
CASGLVAGVRSTGELFF
>15|NA|TRBV12-3/TRBV12-4|TRBJ1-2|many
TGTGCCAGCAGTTTTCGGGTGAGGCAGAAGCATGGCTACACCTTC
CASSFRVRQKHGYTF
>15|NA|TRBV28|TRBJ2-7|NA
TGTGCCAGCAGTTTATCCGTGGGCCTGGCCTACGAGCAGTACTTC
CASSLSVGLAYEQYF
>15|TRBD2|TRBV7-9|TRBJ2-7|many
TGTGCCAGCAGCTCGGGACTAGCGGGGGACTACGAGCAGTACTTC
CASSSGLAGDYEQYF